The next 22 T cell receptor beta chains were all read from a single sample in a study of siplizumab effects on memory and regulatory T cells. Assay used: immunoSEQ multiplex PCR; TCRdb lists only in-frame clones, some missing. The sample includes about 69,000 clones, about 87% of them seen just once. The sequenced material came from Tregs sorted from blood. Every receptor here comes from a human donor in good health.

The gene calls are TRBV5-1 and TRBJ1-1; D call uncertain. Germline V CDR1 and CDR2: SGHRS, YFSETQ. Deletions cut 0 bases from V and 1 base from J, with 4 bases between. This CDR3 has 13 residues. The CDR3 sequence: CASSLATNTEAFF. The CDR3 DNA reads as TGCGCCAGCAGCTTGGCCACGAACACTGAAGCTTTCTTT.

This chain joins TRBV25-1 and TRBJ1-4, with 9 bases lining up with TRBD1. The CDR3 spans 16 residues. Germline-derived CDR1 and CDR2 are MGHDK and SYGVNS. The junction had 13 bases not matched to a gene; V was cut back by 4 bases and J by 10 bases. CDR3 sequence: CASSGGPTGGFGKLFF. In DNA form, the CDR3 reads TGTGCCAGCAGTGGGGGCCCGACAGGGGGGTTCGGAAAACTGTTTTTT.

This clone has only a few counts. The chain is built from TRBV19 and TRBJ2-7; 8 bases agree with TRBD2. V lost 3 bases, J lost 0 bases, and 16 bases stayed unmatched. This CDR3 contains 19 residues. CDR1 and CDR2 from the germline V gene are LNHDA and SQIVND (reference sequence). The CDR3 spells CASSMSSGDHMWSSYEQYF. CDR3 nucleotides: TGTGCCAGTAGTATGAGTAGCGGGGATCACATGTGGAGCTCCTACGAGCAGTACTTC.

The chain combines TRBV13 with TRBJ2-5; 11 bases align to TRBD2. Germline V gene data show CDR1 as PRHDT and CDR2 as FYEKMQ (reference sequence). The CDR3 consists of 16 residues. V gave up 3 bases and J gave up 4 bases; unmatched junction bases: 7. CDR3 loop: CASSLILAGVGETQYF. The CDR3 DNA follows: TGTGCCAGCAGCTTGATACTAGCGGGAGTGGGAGAGACCCAGTACTTC. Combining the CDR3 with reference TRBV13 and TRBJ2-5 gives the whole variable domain AAGVIQSPRHLIKEKRETATLKCYPIPRHDTVYWYQQGPGQDPQFLISFYEKMQSDKGSIPDRFSAQQFSDYHSELNMSSLELGDSALYFCASSLILAGVGETQYFGPGTRLLVL.

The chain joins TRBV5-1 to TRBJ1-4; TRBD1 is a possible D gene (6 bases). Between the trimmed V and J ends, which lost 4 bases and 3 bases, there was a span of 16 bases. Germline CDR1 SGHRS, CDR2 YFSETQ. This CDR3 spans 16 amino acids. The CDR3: CASSPGAGIANEKLFF. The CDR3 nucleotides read TGCGCCAGCAGCCCGGGGGCAGGGATCGCTAATGAAAAACTGTTTTTT.

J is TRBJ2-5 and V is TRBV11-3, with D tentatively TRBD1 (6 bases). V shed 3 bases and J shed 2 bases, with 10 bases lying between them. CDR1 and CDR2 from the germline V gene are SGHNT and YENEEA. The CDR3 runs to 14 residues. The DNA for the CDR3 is TGTGCCAGCAGCTTGGGTCAGGGGCAAGAGACCCAGTACTTC. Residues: CASSLGQGQETQYF.

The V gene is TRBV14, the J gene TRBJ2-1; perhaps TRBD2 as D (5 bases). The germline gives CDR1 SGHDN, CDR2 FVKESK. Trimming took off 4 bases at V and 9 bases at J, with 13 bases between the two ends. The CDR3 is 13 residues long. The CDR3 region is CASSRQLEAEQFF. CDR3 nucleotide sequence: TGTGCCAGCAGCCGCCAACTAGAGGCTGAGCAGTTCTTC.

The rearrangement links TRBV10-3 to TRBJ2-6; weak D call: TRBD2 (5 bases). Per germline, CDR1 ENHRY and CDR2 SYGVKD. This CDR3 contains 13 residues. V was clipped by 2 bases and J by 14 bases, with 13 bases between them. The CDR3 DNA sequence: TGTGCCATCAGTGAGGGAGGACGAGCTCTCCTGACTTTC. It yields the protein CAISEGGRALLTF.

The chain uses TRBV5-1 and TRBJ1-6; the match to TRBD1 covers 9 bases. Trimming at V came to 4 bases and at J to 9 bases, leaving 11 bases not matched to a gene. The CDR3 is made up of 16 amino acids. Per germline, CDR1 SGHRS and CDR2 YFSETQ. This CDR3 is CASSLFWDRDGSPLHF. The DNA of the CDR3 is TGCGCCAGCAGCCTATTCTGGGACAGGGACGGTTCACCCCTCCACTTT.

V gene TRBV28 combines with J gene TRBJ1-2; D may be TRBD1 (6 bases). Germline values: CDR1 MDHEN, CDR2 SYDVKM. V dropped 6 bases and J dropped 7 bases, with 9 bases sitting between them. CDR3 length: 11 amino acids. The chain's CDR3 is CASSPRGGYTF. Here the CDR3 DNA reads TGTGCCAGCAGCCCCAGGGGTGGCTACACCTTC.

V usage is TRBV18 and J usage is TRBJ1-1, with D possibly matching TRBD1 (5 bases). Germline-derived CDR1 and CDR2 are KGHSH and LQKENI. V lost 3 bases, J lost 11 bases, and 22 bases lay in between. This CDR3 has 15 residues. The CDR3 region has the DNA TGTGCCAGCTCACCCCAACTATCGGTTCGAGGGGAGGCTTTCTTT. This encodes CASSPQLSVRGEAFF.

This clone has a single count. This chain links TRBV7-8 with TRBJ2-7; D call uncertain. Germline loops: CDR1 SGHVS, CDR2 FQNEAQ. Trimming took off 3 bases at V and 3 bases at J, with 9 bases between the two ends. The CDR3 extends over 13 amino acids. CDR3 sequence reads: CASSLRQIYEQYF. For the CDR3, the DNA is TGTGCCAGCAGCTTGAGGCAGATCTACGAGCAGTACTTC.

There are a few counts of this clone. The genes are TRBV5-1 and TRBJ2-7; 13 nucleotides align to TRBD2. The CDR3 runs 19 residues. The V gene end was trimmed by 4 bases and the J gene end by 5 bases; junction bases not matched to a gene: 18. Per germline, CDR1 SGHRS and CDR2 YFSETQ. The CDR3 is CASSPAGTSGALILDEQYF. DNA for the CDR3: TGCGCCAGCAGCCCGGCCGGGACTAGCGGGGCCCTTATCCTGGACGAGCAGTACTTC.

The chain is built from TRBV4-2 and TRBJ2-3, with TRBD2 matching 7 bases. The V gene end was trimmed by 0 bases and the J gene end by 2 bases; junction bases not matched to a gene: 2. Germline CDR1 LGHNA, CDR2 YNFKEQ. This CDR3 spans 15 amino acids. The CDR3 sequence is CASSQEQRDTDTQYF. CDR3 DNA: TGTGCCAGCAGCCAAGAGCAGCGGGACACAGATACGCAGTATTTT.

The CDR3 DNA reads TGTGCCAGCAGCCCTCGGAGGGGGCTGATCTCTGGAAACACCATATATTTT. Encoded protein: CASSPRRGLISGNTIYF. This chain links TRBV25-1 with TRBJ1-3; 7 positions match TRBD1. The CDR3 contains 17 residues. V was pared by 6 bases and J by 0 bases, with 11 bases of the junction left unmatched. Germline V gene data show CDR1 as MGHDK and CDR2 as SYGVNS.

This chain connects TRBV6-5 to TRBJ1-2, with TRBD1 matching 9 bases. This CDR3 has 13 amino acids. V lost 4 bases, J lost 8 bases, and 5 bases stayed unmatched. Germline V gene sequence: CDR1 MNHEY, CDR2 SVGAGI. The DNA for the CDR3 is TGTGCCAGCAGTTTGGGACAGGGTGGGGGCTACACCTTC. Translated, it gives CASSLGQGGGYTF.

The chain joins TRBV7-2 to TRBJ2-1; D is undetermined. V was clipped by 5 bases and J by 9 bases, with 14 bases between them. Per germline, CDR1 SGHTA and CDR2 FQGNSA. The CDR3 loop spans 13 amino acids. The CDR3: CASSPSNLGEQFF. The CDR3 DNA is TGTGCCAGCAGCCCGTCCAATTTGGGTGAGCAGTTCTTC.

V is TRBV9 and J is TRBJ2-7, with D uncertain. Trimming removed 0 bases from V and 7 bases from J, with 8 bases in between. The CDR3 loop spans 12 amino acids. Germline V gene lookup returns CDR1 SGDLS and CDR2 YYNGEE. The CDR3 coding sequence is TGTGCCAGCAGCGTAGGTTTCGGGGAGCAGTACTTC. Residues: CASSVGFGEQYF.

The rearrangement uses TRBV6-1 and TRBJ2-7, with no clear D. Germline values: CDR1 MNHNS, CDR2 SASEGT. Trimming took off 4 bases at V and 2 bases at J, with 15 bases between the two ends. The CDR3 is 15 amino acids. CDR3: CASSALVSGAYEQYF. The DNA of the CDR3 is TGTGCCAGCAGTGCACTCGTCTCCGGAGCCTACGAGCAGTACTTC.

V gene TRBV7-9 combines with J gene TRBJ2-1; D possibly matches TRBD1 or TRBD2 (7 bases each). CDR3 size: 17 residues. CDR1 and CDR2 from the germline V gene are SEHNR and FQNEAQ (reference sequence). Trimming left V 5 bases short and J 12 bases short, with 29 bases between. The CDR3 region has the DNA TGTGCCAGCAGCCCTCGAGGGGGCGGGAGAAATGGAGTGGCGCAGTTCTTC. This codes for CASSPRGGGRNGVAQFF.

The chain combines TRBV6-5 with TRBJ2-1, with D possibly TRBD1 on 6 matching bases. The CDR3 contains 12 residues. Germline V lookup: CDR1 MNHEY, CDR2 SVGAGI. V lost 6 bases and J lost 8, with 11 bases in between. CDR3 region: CASRTGFYEQFF. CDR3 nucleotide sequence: TGTGCCAGCAGAACAGGGTTCTATGAGCAGTTCTTC.

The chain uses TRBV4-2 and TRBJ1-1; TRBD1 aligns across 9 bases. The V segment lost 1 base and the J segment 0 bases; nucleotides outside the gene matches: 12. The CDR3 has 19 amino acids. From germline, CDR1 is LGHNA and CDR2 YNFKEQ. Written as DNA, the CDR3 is TGTGCCAGCAGCCAAGGGACAGGGGCTTATAGTCGCATGAACACTGAAGCTTTCTTT. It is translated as CASSQGTGAYSRMNTEAFF.